This T cell receptor beta chain came from a study of T cells after yellow fever vaccination. Study summary: SMART-Seq v4 Ultra Low Input prepared libraries from low-cell fractions. Notes on the study in general: Some clonotypes, a small share, were shared between CD4 and CD8 compartments. Most clones from primary vaccination resurfaced after the booster (96% CD4, 88% CD8).

In this sample, this clonotype turned up a few times. Its target is unknown. Synthesis of TCR cDNA relied on 5'RACE template switching, which attached a universal primer site and UMIs. TCRdb called the 5' RACE reads again in MiXCR, with one record for every CDR3 protein. The table has about 320,000 distinct CDR3 sequences, 4% to 5.5% seen once; the top ten hold around 19%. The sequences come from PBMCs, collected 15 days after the yellow fever booster vaccination. This sequence originates from a man aged 18 to 35 who received the YFV17D yellow fever vaccine.

The CDR3 DNA reads as TGCAGTGCTATGCGGAACAGGGAGGGCGAGACCCAGTACTTC. This codes for CSAMRNREGETQYF. The V call is TRBV20-1, the J call TRBJ2-5; D may be TRBD2 (7 bases). Between the trimmed V and J ends, which lost 4 bases and 5 bases, there was a span of 17 bases. This CDR3 has 14 residues. Germline lookup yields CDR1 DFQATT and CDR2 SNEGSKA (reference sequence).